The clone carrying this T cell receptor (beta chain) was counted only a few times. The antigen is undetermined. MiXCR, run by TCRdb on the reads, gives a single entry per CDR3 protein. The table records about 130,000 distinct CDR3 sequences, 20% to 30% of them present only once. V lost 1 base, J lost 4 bases, and 1 base stayed unmatched. This CDR3 spans 13 amino acids. Germline V CDR1 and CDR2: SGHTA, FQGNSA. This sample is part of a study of T cell repertoires in cytomegalovirus infection. Sequencing was done on a sample of PBMCs, sequenced either directly or after in vitro stimulation (not recorded which). The chain uses TRBV7-2 and TRBJ2-7; 7 nucleotides line up with TRBD1. This TCR was recovered from a human donor in good health (CMV status not recorded). Some clones in this sample may be carry-over from other donors' samples. In DNA form, the CDR3 reads TGTGCCAGCAGCTTAGGGACAGGTTACGAGCAGTACTTC. Translating it yields CASSLGTGYEQYF.